The rows below give T cell receptor beta chains drawn from one sample of a study of blood T cells in healthy people across ages. MiXCR was run by TCRdb on the 5' RACE reads, yielding one entry per CDR3 protein. The table shows 1.4 million or so distinct CDR3 sequences, with under 55% occurring only once. The specimen was blood. The receptors were gathered from a woman aged 18-29 years in good health. The CDR3 runs from the conserved cysteine through the conserved F or W. Fields, in order: J gene, clone size, V gene, D gene, CDR3 DNA, CDR3 protein. A D gene is named only where the DNA matches it firmly. The listing skips clone size in some rows; elsewhere it reads once, few, many or a size class.

J: TRBJ1-1
size: .
V: TRBV7-6
D: TRBD1
DNA: TGTGTCAGCAGCTTAGGGACAGGGGTGACTGAAGCTTTCTTT
CDR3: CVSSLGTGVTEAFF

J: TRBJ2-7
size: .
V: TRBV15
D: .
DNA: TGTGCCACCAGCGGATCAGGGTACTACGAGCAGTACTTC
CDR3: CATSGSGYYEQYF

J: TRBJ1-2
size: few
V: TRBV29-1
D: .
DNA: TGCAGCGTTGCCTCCCGGAATCCACAGGAACGAGGGGATGGCTACACCTTC
CDR3: CSVASRNPQERGDGYTF

J: TRBJ1-1
size: .
V: TRBV15
D: TRBD1
DNA: TGTGCCACCAGCAGAGGTACGGGACAGGGGGTACCTGAAGCTTTCTTT
CDR3: CATSRGTGQGVPEAFF

J: TRBJ2-7
size: .
V: TRBV20-1
D: .
DNA: TGCAGTGCTAGAGACCCAGGACAAGTAGCCTACGAGCAGTACTTC
CDR3: CSARDPGQVAYEQYF

J: TRBJ2-1
size: .
V: TRBV15
D: .
DNA: TGTGCCACCAGCAGAGGGGGTCGAGGGCAGGGCAAACTCAATGAGCAGTTCTTC
CDR3: CATSRGGRGQGKLNEQFF

J: TRBJ2-3
size: few
V: TRBV4-1
D: TRBD1
DNA: TGCGCCAGCAGCCACGGGACAGGGGGACGAGATACGCAGTATTTT
CDR3: CASSHGTGGRDTQYF

J: TRBJ2-2
size: .
V: TRBV6-2/TRBV6-3
D: .
DNA: TGTGCCAGCAGTTCAGTAGGATTAGCTGGCACCGGGGAGCTGTTTTTT
CDR3: CASSSVGLAGTGELFF

J: TRBJ1-3
size: few
V: TRBV5-1
D: .
DNA: TGCGCCAGCAGCTTCGACAGCTACTCTGGAAACACCATATATTTT
CDR3: CASSFDSYSGNTIYF

J: TRBJ2-1
size: few
V: TRBV27
D: .
DNA: TGTGCCAGCAGTTTAGGACTTGGACTCCACAATGAGCAGTTCTTC
CDR3: CASSLGLGLHNEQFF

J: TRBJ2-1
size: few
V: TRBV4-3
D: TRBD2
DNA: TGCGCCAGCAGCCAAGATGGTAGCGGGAATGAGCAGTTCTTC
CDR3: CASSQDGSGNEQFF

J: TRBJ1-4
size: .
V: TRBV4-3
D: .
DNA: TGCGCCAGCAGCCAACAGCGAGGAATTAATGAAAAACTGTTTTTT
CDR3: CASSQQRGINEKLFF

J: TRBJ2-3
size: few
V: TRBV6-6
D: TRBD2
DNA: TGTGCCCGCAGCCCACTCAAAGCGGGGTCTAGCACAGATACGCAGTATTTT
CDR3: CARSPLKAGSSTDTQYF

J: TRBJ2-5
size: few
V: TRBV4-1
D: .
DNA: TGCGCCAGCAGCCGCGCGTTCCCTAGGGGCCCGGAGGAGACCCAGTACTTC
CDR3: CASSRAFPRGPEETQYF

J: TRBJ2-1
size: .
V: TRBV20-1
D: .
DNA: TGCAGTGCTAGAGATATTTGTAACTCCTACAATGAGCAGTTCTTC
CDR3: CSARDICNSYNEQFF

J: TRBJ2-1
size: few
V: TRBV20-1
D: TRBD2
DNA: TGCAGTGCGTATGGGACTAGCGGTAATTACAATGAGCAGTTCTTC
CDR3: CSAYGTSGNYNEQFF

J: TRBJ2-1
size: .
V: TRBV7-2
D: .
DNA: TGTGCCAGCAGCTTCGGCGTGAGAAATGAGCAGTTCTTC
CDR3: CASSFGVRNEQFF

J: TRBJ2-7
size: .
V: TRBV4-2
D: TRBD1
DNA: TGTGCCAGCAGCCAAGACTGGACAGGGGGCTTTGACGAGCAGTACTTC
CDR3: CASSQDWTGGFDEQYF

J: TRBJ2-7
size: .
V: TRBV20-1
D: TRBD1
DNA: TGCAGTGCTATTGACAGGGGGCGCTCCTACGAGCAGTACTTC
CDR3: CSAIDRGRSYEQYF

J: TRBJ1-1
size: few
V: TRBV25-1
D: .
DNA: TGTGCCAGCAGTGGGATCTTTGGGACAGAAGCTTTCTTT
CDR3: CASSGIFGTEAFF

J: TRBJ1-1
size: .
V: TRBV15
D: .
DNA: TGTGCCACCAGCAGAGTTGTTAGTGGGACTGAAGCTTTCTTT
CDR3: CATSRVVSGTEAFF

J: TRBJ1-6
size: .
V: TRBV19
D: TRBD1
DNA: TGTGCCAGTAGTATTGATACCGGGACAGGGAACTCACCCCTCCACTTT
CDR3: CASSIDTGTGNSPLHF

J: TRBJ2-5
size: .
V: TRBV7-2
D: TRBD2
DNA: TGTGCCAGCAGCTTAGATTACGGACTAGCGATAGAGACCCAGTACTTC
CDR3: CASSLDYGLAIETQYF

J: TRBJ2-7
size: few
V: TRBV10-3
D: .
DNA: TGTGCCATCACCCGGGACGGCTACGAGCAGTACTTC
CDR3: CAITRDGYEQYF

J: TRBJ2-5
size: .
V: TRBV4-3
D: TRBD2
DNA: TGTGCCAGCAGTCCAAGGACTAGCGGGGGAAATGAGCAGTACTTC
CDR3: CASSPRTSGGNEQYF